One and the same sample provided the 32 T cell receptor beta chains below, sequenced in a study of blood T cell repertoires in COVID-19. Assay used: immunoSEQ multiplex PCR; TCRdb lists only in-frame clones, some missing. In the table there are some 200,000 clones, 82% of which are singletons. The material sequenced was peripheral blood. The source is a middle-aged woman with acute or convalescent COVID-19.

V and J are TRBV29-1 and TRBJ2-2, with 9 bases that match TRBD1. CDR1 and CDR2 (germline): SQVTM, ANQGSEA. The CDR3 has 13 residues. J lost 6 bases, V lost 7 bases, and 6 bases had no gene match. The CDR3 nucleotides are TGCAGCGCCTCCGGGACAGGGCCCGGGGAGCTGTTTTTT. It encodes CSASGTGPGELFF.

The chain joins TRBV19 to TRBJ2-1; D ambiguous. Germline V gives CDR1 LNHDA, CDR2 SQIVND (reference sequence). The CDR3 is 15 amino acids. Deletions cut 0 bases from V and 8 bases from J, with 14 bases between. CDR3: CASSIERRLPYEQFF. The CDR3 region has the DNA TGTGCCAGTAGTATAGAGCGCAGGCTGCCGTATGAGCAGTTCTTC.

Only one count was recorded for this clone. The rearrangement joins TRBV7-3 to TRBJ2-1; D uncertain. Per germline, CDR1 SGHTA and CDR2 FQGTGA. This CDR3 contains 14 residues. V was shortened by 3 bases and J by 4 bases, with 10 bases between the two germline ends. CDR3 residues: CASSFEPAYNEQFF. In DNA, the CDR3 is TGTGCCAGCAGCTTTGAGCCCGCTTACAATGAGCAGTTCTTC.

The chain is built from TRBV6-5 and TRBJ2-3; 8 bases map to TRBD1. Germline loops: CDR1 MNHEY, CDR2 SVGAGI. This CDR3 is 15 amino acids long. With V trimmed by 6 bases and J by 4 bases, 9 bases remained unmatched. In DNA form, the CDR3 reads TGTGCCAGCAGGGCTGACAGGGGCAGGGCAGATACGCAGTATTTT. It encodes CASRADRGRADTQYF.

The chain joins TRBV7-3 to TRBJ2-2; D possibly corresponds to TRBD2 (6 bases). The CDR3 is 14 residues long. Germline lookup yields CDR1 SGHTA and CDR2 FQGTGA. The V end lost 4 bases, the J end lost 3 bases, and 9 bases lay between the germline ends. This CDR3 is CASSWDSYTGELFF. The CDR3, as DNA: TGTGCCAGCAGCTGGGACTCGTACACCGGGGAGCTGTTTTTT.

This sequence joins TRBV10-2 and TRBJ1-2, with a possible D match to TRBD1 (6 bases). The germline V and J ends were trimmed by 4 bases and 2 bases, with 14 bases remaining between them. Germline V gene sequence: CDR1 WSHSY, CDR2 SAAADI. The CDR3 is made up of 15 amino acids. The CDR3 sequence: CASSVPGTSNYGYTF. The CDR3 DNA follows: TGCGCCAGCAGTGTTCCCGGGACATCAAACTATGGCTACACCTTC.

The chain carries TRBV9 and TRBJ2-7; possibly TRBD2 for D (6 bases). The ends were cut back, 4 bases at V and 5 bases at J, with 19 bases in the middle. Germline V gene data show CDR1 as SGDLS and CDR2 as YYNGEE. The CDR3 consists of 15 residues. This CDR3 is CASSPRGGRVHEQYF. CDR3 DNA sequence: TGTGCCAGCAGCCCGCGGGGTGGCAGGGTCCACGAGCAGTACTTC.

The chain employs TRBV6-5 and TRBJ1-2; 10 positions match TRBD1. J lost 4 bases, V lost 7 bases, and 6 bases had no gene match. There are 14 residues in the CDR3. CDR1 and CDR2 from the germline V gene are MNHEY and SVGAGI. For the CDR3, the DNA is TGTGCCAGCACCCCGGGACAGGGGATCTATGGCTACACCTTC. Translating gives CASTPGQGIYGYTF.

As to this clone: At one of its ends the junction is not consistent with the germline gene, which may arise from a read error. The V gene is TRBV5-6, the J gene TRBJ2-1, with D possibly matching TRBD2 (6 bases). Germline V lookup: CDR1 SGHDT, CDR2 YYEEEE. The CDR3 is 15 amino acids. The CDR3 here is CASSLGWDSNNEQFF. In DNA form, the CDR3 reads TGTGCCAGCAGCCTTGGATGGGACTCCAACAATGAGCAGTTCTTC.

The CDR3 spells CSVEGRGYEQYF. CDR3 bases: TGCAGCGTTGAGGGCAGGGGGTACGAGCAGTACTTC. The chain joins TRBV29-1 to TRBJ2-7; 7 bases are a match to TRBD1. Per germline, CDR1 SQVTM and CDR2 ANQGSEA. J gave up 4 bases and V 3 bases, and 3 bases lay outside the gene matches. The CDR3 contains 12 residues.

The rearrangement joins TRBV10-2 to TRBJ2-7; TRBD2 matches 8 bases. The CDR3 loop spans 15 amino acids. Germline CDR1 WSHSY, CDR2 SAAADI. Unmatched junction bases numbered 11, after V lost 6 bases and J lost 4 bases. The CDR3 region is CASRLDGLARYEQYF. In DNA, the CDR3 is TGCGCCAGCAGACTCGACGGACTAGCTAGGTACGAGCAGTACTTC.

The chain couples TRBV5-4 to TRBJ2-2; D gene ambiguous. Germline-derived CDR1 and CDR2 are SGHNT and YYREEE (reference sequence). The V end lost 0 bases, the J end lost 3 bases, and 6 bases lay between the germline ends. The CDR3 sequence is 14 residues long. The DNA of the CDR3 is TGTGCCAGCAGCTTGGACACCTACACCGGGGAGCTGTTTTTT. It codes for CASSLDTYTGELFF. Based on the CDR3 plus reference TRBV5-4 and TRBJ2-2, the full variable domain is ETGVTQSPTHLIKTRGQQVTLRCSSQSGHNTVSWYQQALGQGPQFIFQYYREEENGRGNFPPRFSGLQFPNYSSELNVNALELDDSALYLCASSLDTYTGELFFGEGSRLTVL.

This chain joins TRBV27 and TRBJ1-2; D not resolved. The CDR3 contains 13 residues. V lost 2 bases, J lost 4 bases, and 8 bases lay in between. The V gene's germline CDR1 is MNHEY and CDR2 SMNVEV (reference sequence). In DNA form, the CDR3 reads TGTGCCAGCAGTTTAGGGCTGTCCTATGGCTACACCTTC. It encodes CASSLGLSYGYTF.

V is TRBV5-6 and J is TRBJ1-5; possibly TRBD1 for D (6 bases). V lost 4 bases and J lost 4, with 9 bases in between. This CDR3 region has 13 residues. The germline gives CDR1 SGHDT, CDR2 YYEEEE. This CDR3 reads CASSPGTNQPQHF. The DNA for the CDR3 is TGTGCCAGCAGCCCCGGGACAAATCAGCCCCAGCATTTT. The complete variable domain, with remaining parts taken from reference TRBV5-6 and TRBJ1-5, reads DAGVTQSPTHLIKTRGQQVTLRCSPKSGHDTVSWYQQALGQGPQFIFQYYEEEERQRGNFPDRFSGHQFPNYSSELNVNALLLGDSALYLCASSPGTNQPQHFGDGTRLSIL.

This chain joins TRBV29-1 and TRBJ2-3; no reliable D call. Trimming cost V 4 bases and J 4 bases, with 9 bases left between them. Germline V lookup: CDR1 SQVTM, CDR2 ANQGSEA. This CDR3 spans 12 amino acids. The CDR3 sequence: CSVVESADTQYF. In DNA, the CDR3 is TGCAGCGTTGTGGAGTCGGCAGATACGCAGTATTTT.

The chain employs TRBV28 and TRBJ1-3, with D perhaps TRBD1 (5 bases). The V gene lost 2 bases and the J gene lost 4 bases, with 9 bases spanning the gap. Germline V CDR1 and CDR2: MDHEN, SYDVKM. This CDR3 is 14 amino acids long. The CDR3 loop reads CASSLLTVGNTIYF. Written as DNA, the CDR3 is TGTGCCAGCAGTTTACTGACAGTAGGAAACACCATATATTTT.

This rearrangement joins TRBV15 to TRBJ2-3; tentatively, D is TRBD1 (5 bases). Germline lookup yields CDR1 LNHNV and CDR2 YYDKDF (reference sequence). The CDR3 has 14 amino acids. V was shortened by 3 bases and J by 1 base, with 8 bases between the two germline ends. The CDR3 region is CATSRTEGTDTQYF. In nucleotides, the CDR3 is TGTGCCACCAGCAGGACAGAAGGCACAGATACGCAGTATTTT.

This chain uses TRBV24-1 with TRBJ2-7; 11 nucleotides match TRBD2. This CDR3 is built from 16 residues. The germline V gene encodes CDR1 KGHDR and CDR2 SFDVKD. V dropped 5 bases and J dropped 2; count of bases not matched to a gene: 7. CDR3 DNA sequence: TGTGCCACCAGTGGCACTAGCGGGAGCCGACCCTACGAGCAGTACTTC. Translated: CATSGTSGSRPYEQYF.

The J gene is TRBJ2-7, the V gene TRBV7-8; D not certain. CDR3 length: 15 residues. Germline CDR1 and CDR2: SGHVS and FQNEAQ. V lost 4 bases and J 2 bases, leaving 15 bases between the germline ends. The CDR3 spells CASSSQAGEPYEQYF. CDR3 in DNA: TGTGCCAGCAGCTCCCAGGCAGGCGAACCCTACGAGCAGTACTTC.

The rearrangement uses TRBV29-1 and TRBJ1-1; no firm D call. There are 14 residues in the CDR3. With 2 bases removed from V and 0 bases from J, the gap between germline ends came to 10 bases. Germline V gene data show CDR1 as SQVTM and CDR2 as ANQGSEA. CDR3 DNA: TGCAGCGTTGAAAGGGAGCAGATGAACACTGAAGCTTTCTTT. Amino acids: CSVEREQMNTEAFF.

This chain's CDR3 is CASSPHQLAGAGSYNEQFF. The CDR3 DNA follows: TGTGCCAGCTCACCACACCAACTAGCGGGAGCGGGGAGTTACAATGAGCAGTTCTTC. The V and J genes are TRBV18 and TRBJ2-1, with TRBD2 matching 11 bases. The CDR3 consists of 19 residues. Looked up from germline, CDR1 is KGHSH and CDR2 is LQKENI. Trimming took 1 base from V and 4 from J; bases not matched to a gene: 12.

The CDR3 loop reads CASSLSGQMDEKLFF. As DNA, the CDR3 is TGTGCCAGCAGCTTAAGCGGGCAGATGGATGAAAAACTGTTTTTT. The rearrangement joins TRBV7-9 to TRBJ1-4; D remains ambiguous. Germline loops: CDR1 SEHNR, CDR2 FQNEAQ (reference sequence). The germline V and J ends were trimmed by 2 bases and 6 bases, with 13 bases remaining between them. This CDR3 region has 15 residues.

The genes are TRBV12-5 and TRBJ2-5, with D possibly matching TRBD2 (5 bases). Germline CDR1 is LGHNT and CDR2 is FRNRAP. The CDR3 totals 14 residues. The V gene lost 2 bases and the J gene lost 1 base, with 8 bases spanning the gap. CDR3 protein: CASGLRGIQETQYF. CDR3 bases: TGTGCTAGTGGTTTGCGAGGGATCCAAGAGACCCAGTACTTC.

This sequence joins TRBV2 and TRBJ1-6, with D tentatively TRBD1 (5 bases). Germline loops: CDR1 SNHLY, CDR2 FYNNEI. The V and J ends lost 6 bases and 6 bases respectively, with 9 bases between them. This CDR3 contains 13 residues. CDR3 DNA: TGTGCCAGCAGACCAGGGCTTAATTCACCCCTCCACTTT. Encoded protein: CASRPGLNSPLHF.

The CDR3 loop reads CAIRGTGQGDSPLHF. The DNA for the CDR3 is TGTGCCATCAGGGGGACGGGACAGGGGGATTCACCCCTCCACTTT. The J gene is TRBJ1-6, the V gene TRBV10-3; TRBD1 matches at 11 bases. Germline loops: CDR1 ENHRY, CDR2 SYGVKD. Losses at the gene ends were 6 bases for V and 8 bases for J; bases not matched to a gene: 6. The CDR3 extends over 15 amino acids.

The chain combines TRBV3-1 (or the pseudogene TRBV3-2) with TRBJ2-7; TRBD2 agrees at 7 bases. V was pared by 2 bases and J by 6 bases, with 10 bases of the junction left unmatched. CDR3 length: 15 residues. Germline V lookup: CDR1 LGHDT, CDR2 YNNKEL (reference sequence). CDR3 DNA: TGTGCCAGCAGCCAAACGTGGCGGGGAGGGCTCGAGCAGTACTTC. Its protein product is CASSQTWRGGLEQYF.

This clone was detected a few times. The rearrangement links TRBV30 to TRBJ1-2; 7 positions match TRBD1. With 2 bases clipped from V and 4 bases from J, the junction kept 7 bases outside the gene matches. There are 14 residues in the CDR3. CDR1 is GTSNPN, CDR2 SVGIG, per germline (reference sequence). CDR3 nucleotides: TGTGCCTGGAGTTATCAGGGGGATCGCTATGGCTACACCTTC. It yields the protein CAWSYQGDRYGYTF.

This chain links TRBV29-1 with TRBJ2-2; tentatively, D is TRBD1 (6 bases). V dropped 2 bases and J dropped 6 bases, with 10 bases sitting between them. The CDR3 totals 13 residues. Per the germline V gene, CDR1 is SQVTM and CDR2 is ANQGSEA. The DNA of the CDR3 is TGCAGCGTTGAATATGGACAGCCCGGGGAGCTGTTTTTT. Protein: CSVEYGQPGELFF.

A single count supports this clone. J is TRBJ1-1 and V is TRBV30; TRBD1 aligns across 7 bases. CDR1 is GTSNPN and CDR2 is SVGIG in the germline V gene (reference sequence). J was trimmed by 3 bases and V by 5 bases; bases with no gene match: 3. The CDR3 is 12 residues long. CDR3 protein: CAWLDRDTEAFF. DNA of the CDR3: TGTGCCTGGTTAGACAGGGACACTGAAGCTTTCTTT.

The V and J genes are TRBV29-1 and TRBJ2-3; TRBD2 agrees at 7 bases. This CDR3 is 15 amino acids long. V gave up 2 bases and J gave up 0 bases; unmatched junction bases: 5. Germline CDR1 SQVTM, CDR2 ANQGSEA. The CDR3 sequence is CSVEYGRGSTDTQYF. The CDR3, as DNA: TGCAGCGTTGAATATGGGCGGGGGAGCACAGATACGCAGTATTTT.

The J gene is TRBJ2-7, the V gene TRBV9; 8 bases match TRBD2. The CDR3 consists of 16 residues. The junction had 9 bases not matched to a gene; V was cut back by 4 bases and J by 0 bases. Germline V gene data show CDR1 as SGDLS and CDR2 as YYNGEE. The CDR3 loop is CASSPGAGGYSYEQYF. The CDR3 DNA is TGTGCCAGCAGCCCCGGGGCGGGGGGCTACTCCTACGAGCAGTACTTC.

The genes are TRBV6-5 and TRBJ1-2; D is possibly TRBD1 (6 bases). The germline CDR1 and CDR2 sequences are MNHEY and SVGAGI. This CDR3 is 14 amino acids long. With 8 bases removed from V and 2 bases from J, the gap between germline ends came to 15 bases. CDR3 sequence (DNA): TGTGCCAGCTCTGGGTTCGGACAGAACTATGGCTACACCTTC. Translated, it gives CASSGFGQNYGYTF.